A selection of T cell receptor beta chains follows, all from one sample in a study of cytotoxic CD8 clonotypes in ibrutinib-treated CLL. Profiling relied on immunoSEQ multiplex PCR, and the TCRdb table lists in-frame clones only, not all of them. The data show about 300,000 clones, roughly three quarters seen once. The starting material was PBMCs, obtained at disease progression, from a patient treated with ibrutinib. These receptors all come from a human donor with chronic lymphocytic leukemia. CDR3s include the opening cysteine and the closing phenylalanine or tryptophan. Each record gives: J gene, clone size, V gene, CDR3 length, D gene, CDR3 protein, CDR3 DNA. The D gene is left open where the match is weak. Only some rows state a clone size, as once, few, many or a class for expanded clones.

TRBJ1-5,.,TRBV11-2,15,TRBD1,CASSSGTGAFQPQHF,TGTGCCAGCAGCTCCGGGACAGGAGCTTTTCAGCCCCAGCATTTT
TRBJ1-6,few,TRBV15,14,.,CATSSHSYNSPLHF,TGTGCCACCAGCAGCCATTCCTATAATTCACCCCTCCACTTT
TRBJ2-6,few,TRBV18,18,.,CASSPVSEIGSGANVLTF,TGTGCCAGCTCACCAGTATCTGAGATTGGGTCTGGGGCCAACGTCCTGACTTTC
TRBJ2-7,.,TRBV28,14,.,CASCIPGDMEEQYF,TGTGCCAGCTGTATCCCTGGGGACATGGAGGAGCAGTACTTC
TRBJ1-6,.,TRBV19,13,.,CASGLRQSSPLHF,TGTGCCAGTGGATTAAGACAGTCATCACCCCTCCACTTT
TRBJ1-4,.,TRBV6-5,13,.,CASSVRLDEKLFF,TGTGCCAGCAGCGTCAGGTTAGACGAAAAACTGTTTTTT
TRBJ2-3,.,TRBV5-6,14,.,CASSLYQGADTQYF,TGTGCCAGCAGCTTGTATCAGGGCGCAGATACGCAGTATTTT
TRBJ1-2,.,TRBV4-2,15,.,CASSQVQDSNYGYTF,TGTGCCAGCAGCCAAGTCCAGGACAGTAACTATGGCTACACCTTC
TRBJ2-1,.,TRBV15,15,.,CATSRDLTGDNEQFF,TGTGCCACCAGCAGAGATCTGACGGGCGACAATGAGCAGTTCTTC
TRBJ1-2,.,TRBV5-1,13,.,CASSLLTGYGYTF,TGCGCCAGCAGCTTGCTTACTGGCTATGGCTACACCTTC
TRBJ1-2,.,TRBV29-1,16,TRBD1,CSVDSGGRGLWYGYTF,TGCAGCGTTGATTCCGGGGGCAGGGGGCTTTGGTATGGCTACACCTTC
TRBJ1-1,few,TRBV7-9,13,.,CASSSAGNTEAFF,TGTGCCAGCAGCTCCGCGGGGAACACTGAAGCTTTCTTT
TRBJ2-7,.,TRBV11-2,12,.,CASSSSNYEQYF,TGTGCCAGCAGCTCCAGCAACTACGAGCAGTACTTC
TRBJ2-1,.,TRBV7-9,18,.,CASSFFPPADRGLDEQFF,TGTGCCAGCAGCTTCTTTCCCCCTGCCGATAGGGGGTTGGATGAGCAGTTCTTC
TRBJ1-1,few,TRBV28,11,.,CASSFNTEAFF,TGTGCCAGCAGTTTCAACACTGAAGCTTTCTTT
TRBJ2-5,.,TRBV4-3,15,.,CASSQLQGLGETQYF,TGCGCCAGCAGCCAACTTCAGGGGCTGGGAGAGACCCAGTACTTC
TRBJ2-1,.,TRBV9,16,.,CASSVGAASSYNEQFF,TGTGCCAGCAGCGTAGGAGCCGCAAGCTCCTACAATGAGCAGTTCTTC
TRBJ2-1,.,TRBV6-6,16,TRBD2,CASSYLAGGSYNEQFF,TGTGCCAGCAGTTACTTGGCGGGGGGCTCCTACAATGAGCAGTTCTTC
TRBJ2-2,.,TRBV7-9,11,.,CAFIYTGELFF,TGTGCCTTTATTTACACCGGGGAGCTGTTTTTT
TRBJ1-2,.,TRBV5-4,14,.,CASSLRGVVVGYTF,TGTGCCAGCAGCTTGAGAGGGGTGGTTGTTGGCTACACCTTC
TRBJ2-3,once,TRBV5-1,15,TRBD1,CASSFEDRGRDTQYF,TGCGCCAGCAGCTTCGAGGACAGGGGGCGGGATACGCAGTATTTT
TRBJ1-1,.,TRBV19,11,.,CASQEDTEAFF,TGTGCCAGCCAGGAGGACACTGAAGCTTTCTTT
TRBJ2-5,.,TRBV6-5,14,.,CASSWGATQETQYF,TGTGCCAGCAGTTGGGGGGCGACCCAAGAGACCCAGTACTTC
TRBJ2-1,few,TRBV18,14,TRBD1,CASSPPTGGNEQFF,TGTGCCAGCTCACCACCGACAGGGGGTAATGAGCAGTTCTTC
TRBJ1-2,.,TRBV7-6,14,TRBD1,CASSLGTGTYGYTF,TGTGCCAGCAGCTTGGGGACAGGAACGTATGGCTACACCTTC
TRBJ1-2,.,TRBV5-1,13,.,CASSATGLYGYTF,TGCGCCAGCAGCGCCACGGGCCTCTATGGCTACACCTTC
TRBJ2-5,.,TRBV5-4,12,.,CASSPVGETQYF,TGTGCCAGCTCTCCTGTAGGAGAGACCCAGTACTTC
TRBJ2-2,few,TRBV27,18,.,CASSLYPPARGGTGELFF,TGTGCCAGCAGTTTATACCCTCCGGCTAGAGGGGGCACCGGGGAGCTGTTTTTT
TRBJ2-1,.,TRBV6-1,15,.,CASNEWTGNGNEQFF,TGTGCCAGCAATGAATGGACGGGAAACGGCAATGAGCAGTTCTTC